This is a list of T cell receptor beta chains from one sample in a study of blood T cell repertoires in COVID-19. Using immunoSEQ multiplex PCR, the repertoire was profiled, and TCRdb retains in-frame clones only, with some absent. The table shows roughly 160,000 clones, with more than 75% occurring only once. The specimen sequenced was peripheral blood. The receptors were gathered from a woman aged 45-65 years with COVID-19, enrolled during active disease. The CDR3 runs from the conserved cysteine through the conserved F or W. The D gene is left open where the match is weak. A row's size may be missing; if present it is once, few, many or a size class.

j_call	v_call	clone_size	d_call	cdr3_aa	cdr3_nt
TRBJ2-1	TRBV3-1/TRBV3-2	NA	TRBD1	CASSWGPDRGPREQFF	TGTGCCAGCAGCTGGGGGCCGGACAGGGGGCCGAGAGAGCAGTTCTTC
TRBJ1-2	TRBV12-3/TRBV12-4	NA	NA	CASTLGGTYGYTF	TGTGCCAGCACCTTAGGGGGTACCTATGGCTACACCTTC
TRBJ2-7	TRBV7-9	NA	NA	CASSSRVYEQYF	TGTGCCAGCAGCTCCAGGGTCTACGAGCAGTACTTC
TRBJ1-3	TRBV30	NA	NA	CALSEGSSGNTIYF	TGTGCCCTTTCGGAGGGAAGTTCTGGAAACACCATATATTTT
TRBJ2-7	TRBV27	NA	TRBD1	CASSSDRDRFGEQYF	TGTGCCAGCAGTTCCGACAGGGATAGGTTTGGGGAGCAGTACTTC
TRBJ1-1	TRBV29-1	NA	NA	CSVNTGLEAFF	TGCAGCGTCAACACCGGACTTGAAGCTTTCTTT
TRBJ2-7	TRBV4-2	NA	TRBD2	CASSQEGGGAGTLYEQYF	TGTGCCAGCAGCCAAGAAGGTGGTGGAGCGGGGACCCTCTACGAGCAGTACTTC
TRBJ2-7	TRBV18	NA	NA	CASSPSEGNYEQYF	TGTGCCAGCTCCCCGAGCGAGGGAAACTACGAGCAGTACTTC
TRBJ2-3	TRBV3-1/TRBV3-2	NA	NA	CASSRSTGGAADTQYF	TGTGCCAGCAGCCGAAGTACGGGGGGCGCGGCAGATACGCAGTATTTT
TRBJ2-3	TRBV4-2	few	TRBD2	CASSQEAGGPGDTQYF	TGTGCCAGCAGCCAAGAAGCGGGGGGGCCGGGAGATACGCAGTATTTT
TRBJ2-7	TRBV19	few	TRBD2	CASSIGRPREGYEQYF	TGTGCCAGTAGTATAGGCCGGCCCCGGGAGGGGTACGAGCAGTACTTC
TRBJ2-3	TRBV2	NA	TRBD2	CASTERDRTDTQYF	TGTGCCAGCACCGAGCGGGACCGCACAGATACGCAGTATTTT
TRBJ1-3	TRBV28	NA	NA	CASSLLPRSSGNTIYF	TGTGCCAGCAGTTTATTACCTAGGTCCTCTGGAAACACCATATATTTT
TRBJ2-1	TRBV7-3	NA	TRBD2	CASSLMLAGGSEQFF	TGTGCCAGCAGCTTAATGCTAGCGGGGGGCAGTGAGCAGTTCTTC
TRBJ1-4	TRBV30	NA	NA	CAWQFSGTNEKLFF	TGTGCCTGGCAATTTAGCGGTACTAATGAAAAACTGTTTTTT
TRBJ2-7	TRBV7-3	NA	TRBD1	CASSSHRGPVSYEQYF	TGTGCCAGCAGCTCCCACAGGGGCCCCGTCTCCTACGAGCAGTACTTC
TRBJ2-2	TRBV5-5	NA	TRBD1	CASSRQGRANTGELFF	TGTGCCAGCAGCCGACAGGGGCGGGCGAACACCGGGGAGCTGTTTTTT
TRBJ1-4	TRBV6-1	few	TRBD1	CASSEAGGGGEKLFF	TGTGCCAGCAGTGAAGCCGGAGGGGGCGGCGAAAAACTGTTTTTT
TRBJ2-1	TRBV6-1	once	TRBD2	CASSEIAGGYNEQFF	TGTGCCAGCAGTGAAATAGCGGGGGGGTACAATGAGCAGTTCTTC
TRBJ1-6	TRBV19	NA	NA	CASSDGQPSSYNSPLHF	TGTGCCAGTAGTGACGGACAGCCGAGCTCCTATAATTCACCCCTCCACTTT
TRBJ1-4	TRBV7-9	NA	NA	CASSLQAPGAANEKLFF	TGTGCCAGCAGCTTACAAGCCCCTGGGGCAGCTAATGAAAAACTGTTTTTT
TRBJ2-3	TRBV11-2	NA	TRBD2	CASSFASGASTDTQYF	TGTGCCAGCAGCTTCGCTAGCGGTGCTAGCACAGATACGCAGTATTTT
TRBJ1-1	TRBV7-2	NA	NA	CASSLVAAGNTEAFF	TGTGCCAGCAGCTTAGTGGCGGCGGGGAACACTGAAGCTTTCTTT
TRBJ2-3	TRBV30	NA	TRBD2	CAWSGGLAGINTQYF	TGTGCCTGGAGTGGCGGACTAGCGGGGATAAATACGCAGTATTTT
TRBJ2-1	TRBV30	NA	TRBD1	CAWSGGDRGFNEQFF	TGTGCCTGGAGTGGGGGGGACAGGGGGTTCAATGAGCAGTTCTTC
TRBJ2-2	TRBV7-9	NA	TRBD2	CASSYDDPGLAGTGELFF	TGTGCCAGCAGCTATGATGATCCGGGACTAGCTGGCACCGGGGAGCTGTTTTTT
TRBJ1-4	TRBV13	NA	TRBD1	CASSSPGQGYEKLFF	TGTGCCAGCAGCTCTCCGGGACAGGGATATGAAAAACTGTTTTTT
TRBJ2-3	TRBV3-1/TRBV3-2	once	TRBD2	CASSQGLAGGHLTDTQYF	TGTGCCAGCAGCCAGGGACTAGCGGGGGGTCATCTCACAGATACGCAGTATTTT
TRBJ1-6	TRBV11-2	NA	TRBD1	CASSSGQGNSPLHF	TGTGCCAGCAGCTCGGGACAGGGTAATTCACCCCTCCACTTT